This TCR beta chain was recovered during a study of cytomegalovirus exposure and HLA in healthy donors. The germline gives CDR1 MGHRA, CDR2 YSYEKL. This CDR3 is built from 15 residues. V was clipped by 3 bases and J by 2 bases; unmatched bases: 2. TCRdb's table, derived via immunoSEQ multiplex PCR, lists solely in-frame clones and lacks some. The sample has 200,000 to 300,000 clones, roughly 90% seen once. This clone was detected a few times. The sequencing input was PBMCs. The chain joins TRBV4-1 to TRBJ1-4; 8 bases agree with TRBD1. The receptor's source is a man younger than 35 in good health and CMV-seropositive. CDR3 residues: CASSQTGVTNEKLFF. The CDR3 DNA reads TGCGCCAGCAGCCAGACAGGGGTTACTAATGAAAAACTGTTTTTT.